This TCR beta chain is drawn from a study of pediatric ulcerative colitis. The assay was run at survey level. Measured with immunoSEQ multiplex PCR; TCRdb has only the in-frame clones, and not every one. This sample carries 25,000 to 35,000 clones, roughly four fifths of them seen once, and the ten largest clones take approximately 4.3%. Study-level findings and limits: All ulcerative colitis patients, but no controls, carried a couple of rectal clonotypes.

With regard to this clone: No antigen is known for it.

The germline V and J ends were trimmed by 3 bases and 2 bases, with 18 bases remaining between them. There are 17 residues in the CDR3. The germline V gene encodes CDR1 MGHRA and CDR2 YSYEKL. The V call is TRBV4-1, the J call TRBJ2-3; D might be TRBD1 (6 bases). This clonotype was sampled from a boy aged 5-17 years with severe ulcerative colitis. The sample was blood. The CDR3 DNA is TGCGCCAGCAGCCATCAACTTACAGGGAAGTCCACAGATACGCAGTATTTT. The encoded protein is CASSHQLTGKSTDTQYF.